A single sample is the source of the 6 T cell receptor beta chains below, sequenced in a study of blood T cells in healthy people across ages. For the second PCR, which ran for about 7 to 11 cycles, a sample-barcoded 5' primer and a J-beta primer mix were used. TCRdb re-called the 5' RACE reads with MiXCR, one entry per CDR3 protein. The data show 1.5 million or so distinct CDR3 sequences, with approximately 42% seen just once and less than 8% held by the top ten. The sample was blood. The receptors shown here come from a woman in her late teens or twenties in good health.

The chain couples TRBV20-1 to TRBJ2-3; 7 bases align to TRBD2. The CDR3 has 15 amino acids. V shed 1 base, J shed 4 bases, and the junction held 8 bases outside the gene matches. The germline V gene encodes CDR1 DFQATT and CDR2 SNEGSKA (reference sequence). In DNA form, the CDR3 reads TGCAGTGCTAGAGCCCACGGGGGGAGCGCAGATACGCAGTATTTT. It yields the protein CSARAHGGSADTQYF.

The rearrangement joins TRBV12-3 or TRBV12-4 to TRBJ1-1; D is unclear. The CDR3 is 13 residues long. V shed 6 bases and J shed 0 bases, with 8 bases lying between them. The CDR3 sequence: CASRRVMNTEAFF. The CDR3 DNA reads as TGTGCCAGCAGGCGAGTTATGAACACTGAAGCTTTCTTT.

This clonotype was observed a few times. The rearrangement links TRBV5-1 to TRBJ2-5; D gene unclear. This CDR3 has 13 residues. V was clipped by 3 bases and J by 2 bases, with 8 bases between them. Germline CDR1 and CDR2: SGHRS and YFSETQ. The DNA for the CDR3 is TGCGCCAGCAGCTCGGAACTACAAGAGACCCAGTACTTC. Translating it yields CASSSELQETQYF.

This clonotype was detected a few times. This chain links TRBV10-3 with TRBJ2-5; a possible D gene is TRBD1 (7 bases). Trimming removed 2 bases from V and 8 bases from J, with 18 bases in between. Germline values: CDR1 ENHRY, CDR2 SYGVKD. This CDR3 contains 15 residues. In DNA form, the CDR3 reads TGTGCCATCAGTGAGGGGGCCCGACAGGGAGGCACCCAGTACTTC. Translation gives CAISEGARQGGTQYF.

This clonotype has a handful of counts. V and J are TRBV3-1 and TRBJ2-7, with a possible D match to TRBD2 (5 bases). The V and J ends lost 0 bases and 9 bases respectively, with 18 bases between them. Germline CDR1 LGHDT, CDR2 YNNKEL (reference sequence). CDR3 length: 15 residues. The CDR3 region has the DNA TGTGCCAGCAGCCAAGATGAGGTGTTTGTAAGCGGGCAGTACTTC. Protein sequence: CASSQDEVFVSGQYF.

The chain is built from TRBV4-1 and TRBJ1-5, with D possibly being TRBD1 (6 bases). Between the trimmed V and J ends, which lost 1 base and 3 bases, there was a span of 16 bases. CDR3 length: 17 residues. Germline lookup yields CDR1 MGHRA and CDR2 YSYEKL. The CDR3, as DNA: TGCGCCAGCAGCCAAGGGCCCCAGGCAGGGGTCAATCAGCCCCAGCATTTT. This sequence encodes CASSQGPQAGVNQPQHF.